Below are 11 T cell receptor beta chains sequenced from a single sample in a study of OX40 agonist ivuxolimab in advanced cancers. Produced via immunoSEQ multiplex PCR; TCRdb's table is partial and in-frame only. The table lists over 55,000 clones, just under 95% of them singletons. Material: CD4+ or CD8+ T cells sorted from blood, obtained in a trial of the OX40 agonist ivuxolimab. The receptors were sampled from an adult with an advanced solid tumor such as melanoma, head and neck, liver or kidney cancer.

In DNA form, the CDR3 reads TGTGCCAGCAGCTCCAGACAGGGGGCGGGCTACAATGAGCAGTTCTTC. Residues: CASSSRQGAGYNEQFF. The chain is built from TRBV11-3 and TRBJ2-1; 10 positions match TRBD1. There are 16 residues in the CDR3. V gave up 4 bases and J gave up 3 bases; unmatched junction bases: 6. Germline V lookup: CDR1 SGHNT, CDR2 YENEEA.

The rearrangement links TRBV7-2 to TRBJ2-1; 11 bases are a match to TRBD2. This CDR3 is 15 amino acids long. CDR1 SGHTA and CDR2 FQGNSA come from the germline V gene. With 5 bases clipped from V and 3 bases from J, the junction kept 3 bases outside the gene matches. In DNA form, the CDR3 reads TGTGCCAGCAGCGGTAGCGGGGGGGTCTACAATGAGCAGTTCTTC. Translating it yields CASSGSGGVYNEQFF. Variable domain in full (rest from reference TRBV7-2 and TRBJ2-1): GAGVSQSPSNKVTEKGKDVELRCDPISGHTALYWYRQSLGQGLEFLIYFQGNSAPDKSGLPSDRFSAERTGGSVSTLTIQRTQQEDSAVYLCASSGSGGVYNEQFFGPGTRLTVL.

V and J are TRBV9 and TRBJ2-7; 13 bases agree with TRBD2. The germline V gene has CDR1 SGDLS and CDR2 YYNGEE. V shed 2 bases, J shed 5 bases, and the junction held 1 base outside the gene matches. The CDR3 loop spans 14 amino acids. CDR3 sequence reads: CASSVTSGRHEQYF. The CDR3 bases are TGTGCCAGCAGCGTGACTAGCGGGAGGCACGAGCAGTACTTC.

This clone was seen just once. V and J are TRBV18 and TRBJ2-7, with 10 bases lining up with TRBD2. The germline gives CDR1 KGHSH, CDR2 LQKENI. V was clipped by 3 bases and J by 5 bases; unmatched bases: 22. This CDR3 is 20 amino acids long. This CDR3 reads CASSPISLAGVGTPTDEQYF. DNA for the CDR3: TGTGCCAGCTCACCGATAAGCCTAGCGGGAGTAGGTACCCCGACGGACGAGCAGTACTTC.

The chain has TRBV28 and TRBJ1-5; D is ambiguous. Looked up from germline, CDR1 is MDHEN and CDR2 is SYDVKM. V lost 3 bases and J 5 bases, leaving 14 bases between the germline ends. This CDR3 has 15 amino acids. In DNA, the CDR3 is TGTGCCAGCAGTTTCAACGATCCTACTGATCAGCCCCAGCATTTT. Its translation is CASSFNDPTDQPQHF.

The V and J genes are TRBV19 and TRBJ1-2; D is perhaps TRBD1 (6 bases). The length of the CDR3 is 16 residues. Germline-derived CDR1 and CDR2 are LNHDA and SQIVND (reference sequence). Trimming removed 7 bases at V and 0 bases at J, with 18 bases between. The CDR3 spells CASTPWTDTTNYGYTF. CDR3 in DNA: TGTGCCAGTACCCCTTGGACAGATACCACTAACTATGGCTACACCTTC.

V and J are TRBV4-3 and TRBJ2-7; no clear D. With 1 base removed from V and 3 bases from J, the gap between germline ends came to 7 bases. The CDR3 loop spans 13 amino acids. Germline values: CDR1 LGHNA, CDR2 YSLEER. The CDR3 DNA reads TGCGCCAGCAGCCAAGCGGGCGACTACGAGCAGTACTTC. This translates into CASSQAGDYEQYF.

The V gene is TRBV7-3, the J gene TRBJ2-3; 12 bases match TRBD2. The CDR3 runs 16 residues. CDR1 is SGHTA, CDR2 FQGTGA, per germline. V shed 5 bases and J 4 bases; nucleotides not matched to a gene: 7. CDR3 DNA: TGTGCCAGCAGCGGGACCCCTAGCGGGAGGGCAGATACGCAGTATTTT. Translated, it gives CASSGTPSGRADTQYF.

Turning to this clone: Other DNA sequences of this sample code for an identical CDR3. CDR3 amino acids: CASRGGNTEAFF. The CDR3 DNA reads TGTGCCAGTAGAGGGGGGAACACTGAAGCTTTCTTT. J is TRBJ1-1 and V is TRBV19; possible D gene TRBD1, 6 bases. CDR1 and CDR2 from the germline V gene are LNHDA and SQIVND (reference sequence). V lost 6 bases to trimming and J lost 1 base, with 6 bases between them. The CDR3 loop spans 12 amino acids.

The J gene is TRBJ2-3, the V gene TRBV7-6; TRBD1 aligns across 11 bases. This CDR3 comprises 15 residues. The junction had 2 bases not matched to a gene; V was cut back by 6 bases and J by 0 bases. Germline CDR1 and CDR2: SGHVS and FNYEAQ. The DNA for the CDR3 is TGTGCCAGCAGTCGGACAGGGGGCAGCACAGATACGCAGTATTTT. It translates to CASSRTGGSTDTQYF.

The chain is built from TRBV7-9 and TRBJ2-3; 16 bases match TRBD2. V shed 4 bases and J 2 bases; nucleotides not matched to a gene: 6. This CDR3 has 18 residues. Germline-derived CDR1 and CDR2 are SEHNR and FQNEAQ (reference sequence). The CDR3 DNA follows: TGTGCCAGCAGCTCGGGACTAGCGGGAGGGCGGGACACAGATACGCAGTATTTT. It translates to CASSSGLAGGRDTDTQYF.